This T cell receptor (beta chain) is drawn from a study of blood T cell repertoires in COVID-19. Background on the study: The United States, Italy and Spain supplied acute and convalescent COVID-19 samples. T cells, B-cell-depleted T cells, or PBMCs supplied cDNA or gDNA.

J was trimmed by 4 bases and V by 5 bases; bases with no gene match: 5. In germline, CDR1 is MDHEN, CDR2 SYDVKM. The CDR3 is 15 residues long. As processed by the authors: Amplification of reference gene primers was used by the study to estimate nucleated cell counts. Clones were sequenced by immunoSEQ multiplex PCR, and TCRdb holds only the in-frame ones, with some missing. V, J and clone size were drawn from that table, and D and trimming were deduced from the DNA. In the table there are some 160,000 clones, roughly nine tenths of which are singletons. This clone appeared a few times. The chain couples TRBV28 to TRBJ1-3; 10 positions agree with TRBD1. The receptor was derived from a woman aged 70 to 79 with acute or convalescent COVID-19. What was sequenced was peripheral blood. The CDR3 loop reads CASSPGQGRGNTIYF. The CDR3 DNA sequence: TGTGCCAGCAGTCCGGGACAGGGGCGAGGAAACACCATATATTTT.